Presented here are 25 T cell receptor beta chains from one specimen sequenced in a study of blood T cell repertoires in COVID-19. Clones were read by immunoSEQ multiplex PCR, and TCRdb kept only the in-frame ones, dropping some. The sample yields a few hundred thousand clones, about 90% seen once. Sequencing used PBMCs or T cells enriched from blood (not recorded which). Receptor source: a human donor in a cohort exposed to, infected with or recovered from COVID-19 (not recorded which). The donor label of this sample is uncertain.

The chain carries TRBV7-9 and TRBJ1-3; D is unresolved. V was clipped by 0 bases and J by 8 bases, with 8 bases between them. This CDR3 spans 13 amino acids. Germline CDR1 is SEHNR and CDR2 is FQNEAQ (reference sequence). CDR3 DNA sequence: TGTGCCAGCAGCTTAGCGTCGGGGTACACCATATATTTT. Protein sequence: CASSLASGYTIYF.

The chain carries TRBV11-2 and TRBJ2-2, with 8 positions matching TRBD1. The germline gives CDR1 SGHAT, CDR2 FQNNGV. V trimming: 6 bases; J trimming: 9 bases; junction bases outside the gene matches: 12. CDR3 length: 15 residues. Here the CDR3 DNA reads TGTGCCAGCAGACAATTTGGGACAGGCCAACGGGAGCTGTTTTTT. Its protein product is CASRQFGTGQRELFF.

The chain recombines TRBV3-1 (or the pseudogene TRBV3-2) with TRBJ1-2; D gene ambiguous. CDR3 length: 15 residues. CDR1 and CDR2 from the germline V gene are LGHDT and YNNKEL (reference sequence). The V end lost 4 bases, the J end lost 8 bases, and 20 bases lay between the germline ends. CDR3 sequence (DNA): TGTGCCAGCAGCCCCTGGGAGGCCATAGGGCAGGGCTACACCTTC. Amino acid sequence: CASSPWEAIGQGYTF.

This CDR3 is CASSSGDYAKNIQYF. The CDR3 nucleotides read TGCGCCAGCAGCTCCGGGGACTATGCCAAAAACATTCAGTACTTC. The chain employs TRBV5-1 and TRBJ2-4; 7 bases agree with TRBD2. V dropped 3 bases and J dropped 1; count of bases not matched to a gene: 4. Germline V gene data show CDR1 as SGHRS and CDR2 as YFSETQ. The CDR3 covers 15 residues.

The chain recombines TRBV6-5 with TRBJ1-2, with 9 nucleotides matching TRBD1. Germline loops: CDR1 MNHEY, CDR2 SVGAGI. This CDR3 comprises 14 residues. V lost 2 bases and J lost 7; bases outside the gene matches: 5. In nucleotides, the CDR3 is TGTGCCAGCAGTTACCGGGACAGGGTCCCTGGCTACACCTTC. Its translation: CASSYRDRVPGYTF.

J is TRBJ1-2 and V is TRBV24-1, with a tentative D call TRBD1 (5 bases). This CDR3 has 14 amino acids. Germline V CDR1 and CDR2: KGHDR, SFDVKD. V shed 6 bases and J shed 7 bases, with 17 bases lying between them. The CDR3 coding sequence is TGTGCCACCAGTAGGAAGGGGTTATTAGGTGGCTACACCTTC. It codes for CATSRKGLLGGYTF.

This sequence joins TRBV6-5 and TRBJ2-3; a possible D gene is TRBD1 (5 bases). Germline V gene data show CDR1 as MNHEY and CDR2 as SVGAGI. Trimming removed 6 bases from V and 1 base from J, with 14 bases in between. The CDR3 length is 15 residues. The CDR3 region is CASSRDRLGTDTQYF. The CDR3, as DNA: TGTGCCAGCAGCCGCGACAGACTGGGCACAGATACGCAGTATTTT.

The J gene is TRBJ1-1, the V gene TRBV7-9, with D perhaps matching TRBD1 (5 bases). This CDR3 is built from 13 residues. Germline V gene sequence: CDR1 SEHNR, CDR2 FQNEAQ (reference sequence). V dropped 2 bases and J dropped 4 bases, with 8 bases sitting between them. For the CDR3, the DNA is TGTGCCAGCAGCTTACAGGGCGGCACTGAAGCTTTCTTT. This sequence encodes CASSLQGGTEAFF.

The chain links TRBV20-1 to TRBJ2-5; 7 nucleotides line up with TRBD1. The V and J ends lost 6 bases and 13 bases, in that order; junction bases with no gene match: 11. Germline V gives CDR1 DFQATT, CDR2 SNEGSKA (reference sequence). This CDR3 has 11 residues. The CDR3 protein is CSAQGDREGYF. Here the CDR3 DNA reads TGCAGTGCCCAGGGGGACCGCGAAGGGTACTTC.

This clone came up many times. The rearrangement links TRBV7-9 to TRBJ2-2; 8 bases fit TRBD1. The CDR3 contains 15 residues. Germline loops: CDR1 SEHNR, CDR2 FQNEAQ (reference sequence). V was pared by 1 base and J by 7 bases, with 5 bases of the junction left unmatched. The CDR3 is CASSLVRGHGGELFF. Written as DNA, the CDR3 is TGTGCCAGCAGCTTAGTCAGGGGGCATGGCGGGGAGCTGTTTTTT.

The chain carries TRBV3-1 (or the pseudogene TRBV3-2) and TRBJ1-5; D perhaps matches TRBD1 (6 bases). Trimming took 0 bases from V and 5 from J, leaving 11 bases between them. Germline CDR1 reads LGHDT; CDR2 reads YNNKEL (reference sequence). The CDR3 contains 15 residues. DNA of the CDR3: TGTGCCAGCAGCCAAGACGGGGGGGCTCATCAGCCCCAGCATTTT. Encoded protein: CASSQDGGAHQPQHF.

The V gene is TRBV9, the J gene TRBJ2-7; D perhaps matches TRBD2 (7 bases). CDR1 and CDR2 (germline): SGDLS, YYNGEE. Trimming took 0 bases from V and 5 from J, leaving 27 bases between them. The CDR3 is made up of 19 amino acids. The DNA of the CDR3 is TGTGCCAGCAGCGTAGAGGGCCCTGTGGGGGGGCGTTTCTTCCACGAGCAGTACTTC. It specifies CASSVEGPVGGRFFHEQYF.

This clone was detected once. The chain carries TRBV6-5 and TRBJ1-2, with 7 bases that match TRBD1. Germline V CDR1 and CDR2: MNHEY, SVGAGI. There are 12 residues in the CDR3. Unmatched junction bases numbered 2, after V lost 6 bases and J lost 4 bases. The chain's CDR3 is CASRDRVYGYTF. The CDR3 DNA reads as TGTGCCAGCAGAGACAGGGTCTATGGCTACACCTTC.

This clone was detected once. The rearrangement joins TRBV29-1 to TRBJ2-7; 10 positions match TRBD1. The germline CDR1 and CDR2 sequences are SQVTM and ANQGSEA. CDR3 length: 14 residues. The J segment lost 4 bases and the V segment lost 4 bases, leaving 7 bases of the junction unmatched. The CDR3 reads CSVAPTGGFYEQYF. DNA for the CDR3: TGCAGCGTTGCCCCGACAGGGGGCTTTTACGAGCAGTACTTC.

This chain links TRBV5-1 with TRBJ2-1; TRBD2 aligns across 10 bases. The V and J ends lost 4 bases and 6 bases, in that order; junction bases with no gene match: 7. The CDR3 has 15 residues. CDR1 is SGHRS, CDR2 YFSETQ, per germline. The chain's CDR3 is CASSQKRGGSNEQFF. The DNA for the CDR3 is TGCGCCAGCAGCCAGAAGCGGGGGGGCAGCAATGAGCAGTTCTTC.

V is TRBV12-1 and J is TRBJ1-1. TRBV12-1 is a recognized pseudogene. CDR3 length: 16 amino acids. CDR3 sequence: CASSFPPALMNTEAFF. CDR3 nucleotides: TGTGCCAGCAGCTTTCCCCCTGCGCTCATGAACACTGAAGCTTTCTTT.

The V gene is TRBV7-3, the J gene TRBJ1-1, with TRBD1 identical over 8 bases. Germline V gene lookup returns CDR1 SGHTA and CDR2 FQGTGA. The CDR3 contains 17 residues. Trimming removed 2 bases from V and 6 bases from J; junction bases left unmatched: 14. The CDR3 region is CASSLLGPTGAPPEAFF. CDR3 nucleotides: TGTGCCAGCAGCTTACTCGGACCGACAGGGGCGCCGCCTGAAGCTTTCTTT.

The genes are TRBV15 and TRBJ1-1; 7 nucleotides align to TRBD1. V shed 7 bases and J 9 bases; nucleotides not matched to a gene: 14. Germline lookup yields CDR1 LNHNV and CDR2 YYDKDF (reference sequence). CDR3 length: 14 residues. CDR3: CATNAGQGVMKAFF. The CDR3 DNA reads as TGTGCCACCAATGCGGGCCAGGGGGTCATGAAAGCTTTCTTT.

The rearrangement uses TRBV30 and TRBJ2-7; 8 bases line up with TRBD2. The V gene's germline CDR1 is GTSNPN and CDR2 SVGIG (reference sequence). V lost 6 bases, J lost 7 bases, and 17 bases stayed unmatched. The CDR3 consists of 15 residues. Here the CDR3 DNA reads TGTGCCTGCGTCCACGGGGGGGGGATCCCTGCTGAGCAGTACTTC. This translates into CACVHGGGIPAEQYF.

The chain combines TRBV4-1 with TRBJ1-1; D possibly corresponds to TRBD1 (6 bases). Germline V gene sequence: CDR1 MGHRA, CDR2 YSYEKL. V was pared by 1 base and J by 0 bases, with 9 bases between. CDR3 length: 15 residues. CDR3 nucleotide sequence: TGCGCCAGCAGCCAAGGGGGGCAGTTGAACACTGAAGCTTTCTTT. It is translated as CASSQGGQLNTEAFF.

The genes are TRBV6-1 and TRBJ1-3; D is possibly TRBD1 (5 bases). Germline-derived CDR1 and CDR2 are MNHNS and SASEGT. The CDR3 runs to 14 residues. Trimming stripped 2 bases from V and 4 bases from J, with 9 bases between. CDR3 residues: CASSEYQGGNTIYF. In DNA form, the CDR3 reads TGTGCCAGCAGTGAATACCAGGGAGGAAACACCATATATTTT.

This clone was detected once. A junction end diverges from the germline sequence, so it may reflect a read error. The chain joins TRBV7-8 to TRBJ2-7; perhaps TRBD2 as D (6 bases). Germline V gene data show CDR1 as SGHVS and CDR2 as FQNEAQ. The CDR3 contains 11 residues. The CDR3 DNA is TGTGCCAGCAGCCTCGGGGACTCACCGGGGTTC. This encodes CASSLGDSPGF.

The chain recombines TRBV6-6 with TRBJ1-2, with a tentative D call TRBD1 (5 bases). In germline, CDR1 is MNHNY, CDR2 SVGAGI (reference sequence). The CDR3 covers 14 residues. Trimming cost V 3 bases and J 5 bases, with 13 bases left between them. CDR3 nucleotides: TGTGCCAGCAGTTATGGGGGGAACCCGTATGGCTACACCTTC. Protein product: CASSYGGNPYGYTF.

V usage is TRBV24-1 and J usage is TRBJ2-1; a possible D gene is TRBD2 (6 bases). This CDR3 spans 13 amino acids. Germline V gene data show CDR1 as KGHDR and CDR2 as SFDVKD. The V and J ends lost 8 bases and 6 bases respectively, with 13 bases between them. The CDR3 region has the DNA TGTGCCACCACCGGGGGTCCCTTCAATGAGCAGTTCTTC. Translating it yields CATTGGPFNEQFF.

The chain combines TRBV11-1 with TRBJ2-5; TRBD1 matches 8 bases. This CDR3 has 16 residues. Trimming at V came to 5 bases and at J to 4 bases, leaving 12 bases not matched to a gene. Germline V gene data show CDR1 as SGHAT and CDR2 as FQDESV (reference sequence). As DNA, the CDR3 is TGTGCCAGCAGCCCCCAGGGGGCGCATGTAGCAGAGACCCAGTACTTC. Its translation: CASSPQGAHVAETQYF.